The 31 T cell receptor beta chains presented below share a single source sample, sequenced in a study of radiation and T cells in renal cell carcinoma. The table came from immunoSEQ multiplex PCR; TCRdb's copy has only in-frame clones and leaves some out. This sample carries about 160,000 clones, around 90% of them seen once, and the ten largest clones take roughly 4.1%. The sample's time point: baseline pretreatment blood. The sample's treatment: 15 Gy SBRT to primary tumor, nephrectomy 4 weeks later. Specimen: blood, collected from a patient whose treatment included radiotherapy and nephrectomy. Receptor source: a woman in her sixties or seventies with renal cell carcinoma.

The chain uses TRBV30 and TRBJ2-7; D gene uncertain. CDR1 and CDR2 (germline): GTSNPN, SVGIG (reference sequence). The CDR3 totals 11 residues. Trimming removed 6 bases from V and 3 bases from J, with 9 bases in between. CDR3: CACGPLYEQYF. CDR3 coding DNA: TGTGCCTGCGGACCGCTCTACGAGCAGTACTTC. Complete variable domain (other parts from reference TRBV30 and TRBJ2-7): SQTIHQWPATLVQPVGSPLSLECTVEGTSNPNLYWYRQAAGRGLQLLFYSVGIGQISSEVPQNLSASRPQDRQFILSSKKLLLSDSGFYLCACGPLYEQYFGPGTRLTVT.

The CDR3 reads CASSLFPSGEYTGELFF. CDR3 DNA sequence: TGCGCCAGCAGCTTGTTCCCTAGCGGGGAGTACACCGGGGAGCTGTTTTTT. V is TRBV5-1 and J is TRBJ2-2; 9 bases line up with TRBD2. Per germline, CDR1 SGHRS and CDR2 YFSETQ. The CDR3 extends over 17 amino acids. The V and J ends lost 1 base and 3 bases, in that order; junction bases with no gene match: 7.

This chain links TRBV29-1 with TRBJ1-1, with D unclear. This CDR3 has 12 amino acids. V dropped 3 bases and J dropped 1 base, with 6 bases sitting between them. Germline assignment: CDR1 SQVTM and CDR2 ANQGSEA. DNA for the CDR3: TGCAGCGTTGAGCGTGGGAACACTGAAGCTTTCTTT. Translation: CSVERGNTEAFF.

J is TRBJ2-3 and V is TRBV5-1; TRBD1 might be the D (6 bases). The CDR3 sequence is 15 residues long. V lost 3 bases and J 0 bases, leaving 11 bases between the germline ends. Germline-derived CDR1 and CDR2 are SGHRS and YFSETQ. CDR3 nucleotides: TGCGCCAGCAGCTCCGACAGGTCTAGCACAGATACGCAGTATTTT. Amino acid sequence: CASSSDRSSTDTQYF.

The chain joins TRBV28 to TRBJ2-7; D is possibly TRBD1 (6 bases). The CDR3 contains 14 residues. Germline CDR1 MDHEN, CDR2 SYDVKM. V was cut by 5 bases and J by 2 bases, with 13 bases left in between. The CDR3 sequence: CASSTSGTTYEQYF. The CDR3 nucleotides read TGTGCCAGCAGTACATCCGGGACAACCTACGAGCAGTACTTC. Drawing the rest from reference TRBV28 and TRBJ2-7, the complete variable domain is DVKVTQSSRYLVKRTGEKVFLECVQDMDHENMFWYRQDPGLGLRLIYFSYDVKMKEKGDIPEGYSVSREKKERFSLILESASTNQTSMYLCASSTSGTTYEQYFGPGTRLTVT.

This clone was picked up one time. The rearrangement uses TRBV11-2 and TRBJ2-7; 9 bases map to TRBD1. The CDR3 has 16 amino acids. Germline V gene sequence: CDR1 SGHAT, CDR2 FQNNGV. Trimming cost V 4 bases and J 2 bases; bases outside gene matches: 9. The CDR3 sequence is CASSSYRDRDPYEQYF. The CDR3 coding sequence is TGTGCCAGCAGCTCCTACCGGGACAGGGACCCCTACGAGCAGTACTTC.

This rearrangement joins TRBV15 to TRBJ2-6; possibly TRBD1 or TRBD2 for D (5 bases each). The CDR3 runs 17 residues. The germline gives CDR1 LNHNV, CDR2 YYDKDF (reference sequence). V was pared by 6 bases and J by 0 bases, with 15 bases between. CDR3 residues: CATSGTQLSSGANVLTF. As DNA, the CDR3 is TGTGCCACCAGTGGGACGCAATTGAGCTCTGGGGCCAACGTCCTGACTTTC.

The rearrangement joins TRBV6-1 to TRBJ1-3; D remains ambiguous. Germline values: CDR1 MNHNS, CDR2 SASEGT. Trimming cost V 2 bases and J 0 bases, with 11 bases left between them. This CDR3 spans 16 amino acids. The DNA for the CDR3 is TGTGCCAGCAGTGAAATGTCCCCGGACTCTGGAAACACCATATATTTT. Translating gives CASSEMSPDSGNTIYF.

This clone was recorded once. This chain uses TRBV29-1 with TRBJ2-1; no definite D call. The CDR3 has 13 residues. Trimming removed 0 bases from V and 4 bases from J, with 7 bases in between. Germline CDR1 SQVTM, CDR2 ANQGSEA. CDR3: CSVEEVPYNEQFF. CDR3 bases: TGCAGCGTTGAAGAAGTTCCGTACAATGAGCAGTTCTTC.

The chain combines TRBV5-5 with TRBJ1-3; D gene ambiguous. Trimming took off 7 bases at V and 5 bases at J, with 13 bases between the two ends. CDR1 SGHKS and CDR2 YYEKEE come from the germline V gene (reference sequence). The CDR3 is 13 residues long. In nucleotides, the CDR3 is TGTGCCAGCTACGGGCCTTCTCGAAACACCATATATTTT. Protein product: CASYGPSRNTIYF.

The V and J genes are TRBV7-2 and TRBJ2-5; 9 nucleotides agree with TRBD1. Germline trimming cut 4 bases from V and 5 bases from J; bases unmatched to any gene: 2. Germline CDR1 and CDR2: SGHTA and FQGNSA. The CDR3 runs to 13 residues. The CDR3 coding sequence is TGTGCCAGCAGCTCAGGGACAGGGGAGACCCAGTACTTC. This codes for CASSSGTGETQYF.

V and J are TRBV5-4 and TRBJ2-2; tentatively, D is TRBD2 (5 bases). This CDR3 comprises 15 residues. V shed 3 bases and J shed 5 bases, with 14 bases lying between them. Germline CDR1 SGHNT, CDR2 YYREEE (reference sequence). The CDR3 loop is CASSSQLGSTGELFF. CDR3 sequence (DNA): TGTGCCAGCAGCTCGCAACTAGGAAGTACCGGGGAGCTGTTTTTT.

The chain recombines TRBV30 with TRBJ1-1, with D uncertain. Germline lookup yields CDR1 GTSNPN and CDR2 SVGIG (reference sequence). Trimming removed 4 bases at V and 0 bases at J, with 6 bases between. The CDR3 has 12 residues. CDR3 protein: CAWNQLNTEAFF. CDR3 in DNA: TGTGCCTGGAACCAGTTGAACACTGAAGCTTTCTTT.

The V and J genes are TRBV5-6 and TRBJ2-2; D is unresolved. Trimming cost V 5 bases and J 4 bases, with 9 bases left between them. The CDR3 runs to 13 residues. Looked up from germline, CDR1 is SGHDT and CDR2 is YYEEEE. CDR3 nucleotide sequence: TGTGCCAGCAGAAGGGTAGGCACCGGGGAGCTGTTTTTT. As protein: CASRRVGTGELFF.

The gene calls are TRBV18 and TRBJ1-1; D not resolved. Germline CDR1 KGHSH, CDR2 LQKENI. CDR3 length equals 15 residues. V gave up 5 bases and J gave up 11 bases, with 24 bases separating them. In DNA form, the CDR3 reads TGTGCCAGCTCATCGAACCCAGACTATGAACACGGGGCTTTCTTT. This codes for CASSSNPDYEHGAFF.

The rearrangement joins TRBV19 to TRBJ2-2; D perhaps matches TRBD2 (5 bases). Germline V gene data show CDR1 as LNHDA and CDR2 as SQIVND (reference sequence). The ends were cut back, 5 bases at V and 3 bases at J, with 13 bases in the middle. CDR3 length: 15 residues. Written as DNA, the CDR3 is TGTGCCAGTAGTCCCCCGGGATCGTACACCGGGGAGCTGTTTTTT. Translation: CASSPPGSYTGELFF.

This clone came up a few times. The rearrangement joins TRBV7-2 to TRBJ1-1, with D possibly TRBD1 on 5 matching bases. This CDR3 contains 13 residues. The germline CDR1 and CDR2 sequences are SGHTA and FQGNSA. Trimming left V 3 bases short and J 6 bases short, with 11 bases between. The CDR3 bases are TGTGCCAGCAGCTTGGCAGGGCGGCCTGAAGCTTTCTTT. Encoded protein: CASSLAGRPEAFF.

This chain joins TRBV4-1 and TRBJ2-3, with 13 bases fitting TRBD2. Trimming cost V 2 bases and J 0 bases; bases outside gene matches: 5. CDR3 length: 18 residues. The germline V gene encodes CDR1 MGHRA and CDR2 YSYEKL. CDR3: CASSQPGLAGPSTDTQYF. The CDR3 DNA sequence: TGCGCCAGCAGCCAACCGGGACTAGCGGGGCCTAGCACAGATACGCAGTATTTT.

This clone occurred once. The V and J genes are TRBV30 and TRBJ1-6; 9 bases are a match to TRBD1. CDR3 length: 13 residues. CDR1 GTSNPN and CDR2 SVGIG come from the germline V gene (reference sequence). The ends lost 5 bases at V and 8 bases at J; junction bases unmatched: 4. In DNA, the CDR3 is TGTGCCTGGGCCCGGGACAGGGATTCACCCCTCCACTTT. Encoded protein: CAWARDRDSPLHF.

The CDR3 reads CASRLSPQGTEAFF. The CDR3 nucleotides read TGTGCCAGCAGACTTTCCCCACAGGGCACTGAAGCTTTCTTT. This rearrangement joins TRBV6-5 to TRBJ1-1; a weak D match, TRBD1 (6 bases). The CDR3 covers 14 residues. From germline, CDR1 is MNHEY and CDR2 SVGAGI. Trimming took off 6 bases at V and 4 bases at J, with 15 bases between the two ends.

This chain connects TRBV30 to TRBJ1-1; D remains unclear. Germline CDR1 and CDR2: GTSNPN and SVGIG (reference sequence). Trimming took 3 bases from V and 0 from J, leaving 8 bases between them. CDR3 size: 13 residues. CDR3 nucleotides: TGTGCCTGGAGACCTGGGATGAACACTGAAGCTTTCTTT. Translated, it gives CAWRPGMNTEAFF.

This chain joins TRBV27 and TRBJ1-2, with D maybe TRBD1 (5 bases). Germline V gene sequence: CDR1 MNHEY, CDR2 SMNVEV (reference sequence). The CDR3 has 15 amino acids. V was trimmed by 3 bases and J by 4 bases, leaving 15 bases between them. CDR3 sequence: CASSFLTGPGYGYTF. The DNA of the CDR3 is TGTGCCAGCAGTTTTCTCACAGGTCCCGGCTATGGCTACACCTTC.

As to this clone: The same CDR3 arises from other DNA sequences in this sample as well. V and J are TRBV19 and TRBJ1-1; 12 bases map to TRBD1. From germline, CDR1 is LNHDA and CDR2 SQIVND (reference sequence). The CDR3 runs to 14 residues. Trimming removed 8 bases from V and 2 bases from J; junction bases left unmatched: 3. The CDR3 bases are TGTGCCAGTCTCGGGACAGGGGGCAACACTGAAGCTTTCTTT. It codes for CASLGTGGNTEAFF.

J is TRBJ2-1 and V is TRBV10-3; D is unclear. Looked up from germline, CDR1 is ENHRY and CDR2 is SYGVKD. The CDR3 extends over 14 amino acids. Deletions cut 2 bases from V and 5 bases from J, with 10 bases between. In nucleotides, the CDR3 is TGTGCCATCAGTGAGAGCGTTAGAAACAATGAGCAGTTCTTC. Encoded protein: CAISESVRNNEQFF.

DNA of the CDR3: TGTGCCAGCAGCTCTGGCTGGGCTTCGTATAATTCACCCCTCCACTTT. This sequence encodes CASSSGWASYNSPLHF. This sequence joins TRBV7-9 and TRBJ1-6, with D unresolved. The CDR3 is 16 amino acids. Germline V lookup: CDR1 SEHNR, CDR2 FQNEAQ (reference sequence). The germline V and J ends were trimmed by 4 bases and 4 bases, with 14 bases remaining between them.

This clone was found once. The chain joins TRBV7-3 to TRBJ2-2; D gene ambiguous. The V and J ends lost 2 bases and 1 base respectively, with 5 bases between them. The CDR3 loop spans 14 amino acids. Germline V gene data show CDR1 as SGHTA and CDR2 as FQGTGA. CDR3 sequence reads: CASSLFGNTGELFF. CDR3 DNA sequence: TGTGCCAGCAGCTTATTCGGGAACACCGGGGAGCTGTTTTTT.

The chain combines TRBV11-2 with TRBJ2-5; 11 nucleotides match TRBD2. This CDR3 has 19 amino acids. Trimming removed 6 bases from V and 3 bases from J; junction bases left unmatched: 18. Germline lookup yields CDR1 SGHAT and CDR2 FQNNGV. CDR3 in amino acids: CASSPLELAGGLRKETQYF. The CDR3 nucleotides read TGTGCCAGCAGTCCGCTGGAGCTAGCGGGGGGCCTTCGTAAAGAGACCCAGTACTTC.

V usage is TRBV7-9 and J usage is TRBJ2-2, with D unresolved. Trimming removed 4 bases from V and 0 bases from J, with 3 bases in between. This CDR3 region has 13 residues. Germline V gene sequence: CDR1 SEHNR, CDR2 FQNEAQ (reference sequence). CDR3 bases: TGTGCCAGCAGCTCTACGAACACCGGGGAGCTGTTTTTT. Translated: CASSSTNTGELFF.

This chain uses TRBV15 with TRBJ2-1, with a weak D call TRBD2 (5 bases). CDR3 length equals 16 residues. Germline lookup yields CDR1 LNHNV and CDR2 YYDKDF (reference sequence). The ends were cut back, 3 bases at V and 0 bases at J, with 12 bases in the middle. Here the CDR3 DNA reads TGTGCCACCAGCAGGGGAGCGGTTCGCTCCTACAATGAGCAGTTCTTC. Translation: CATSRGAVRSYNEQFF.

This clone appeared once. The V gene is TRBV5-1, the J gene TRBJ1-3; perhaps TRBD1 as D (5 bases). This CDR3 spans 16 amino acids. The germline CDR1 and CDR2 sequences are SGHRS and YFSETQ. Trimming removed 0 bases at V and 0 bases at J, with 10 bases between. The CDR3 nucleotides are TGCGCCAGCAGCTTGGGACAGTCCAGCTCTGGAAACACCATATATTTT. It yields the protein CASSLGQSSSGNTIYF.

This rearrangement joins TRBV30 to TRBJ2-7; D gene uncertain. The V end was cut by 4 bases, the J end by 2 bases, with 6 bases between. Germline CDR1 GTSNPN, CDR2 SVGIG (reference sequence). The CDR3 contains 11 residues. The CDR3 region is CAWTATYEQYF. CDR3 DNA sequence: TGTGCCTGGACCGCGACCTACGAGCAGTACTTC.